This T cell receptor (beta chain) is drawn from a study of control samples from healthy donors and cancer patients. Profiling relied on immunoSEQ multiplex PCR, and the TCRdb table lists in-frame clones only, not all of them. In the table there are 100,000 to 150,000 clones, roughly 84% of which are singletons. CDR1 is MGHDK and CDR2 is SYGVNS in the germline V gene. V was clipped by 8 bases and J by 7 bases; unmatched bases: 10. The CDR3 contains 15 residues. The chain is built from TRBV25-1 and TRBJ1-6, with 8 bases identical to TRBD1. The sample taken for sequencing was blood. The clonotype was recovered from a man between 18 and 35 years old in good health. The CDR3 spells CASGRQGARNSPLHF. CDR3 coding DNA: TGTGCCAGCGGGAGGCAGGGGGCGAGGAATTCACCCCTCCACTTT. The entire variable domain, with the rest obtained from reference TRBV25-1 and TRBJ1-6, is as follows: EADIYQTPRYLVIGTGKKITLECSQTMGHDKMYWYQQDPGMELHLIHYSYGVNSTEKGDLSSESTVSRIRTEHFPLTLESARPSHTSQYLCASGRQGARNSPLHFGNGTRLTVT.